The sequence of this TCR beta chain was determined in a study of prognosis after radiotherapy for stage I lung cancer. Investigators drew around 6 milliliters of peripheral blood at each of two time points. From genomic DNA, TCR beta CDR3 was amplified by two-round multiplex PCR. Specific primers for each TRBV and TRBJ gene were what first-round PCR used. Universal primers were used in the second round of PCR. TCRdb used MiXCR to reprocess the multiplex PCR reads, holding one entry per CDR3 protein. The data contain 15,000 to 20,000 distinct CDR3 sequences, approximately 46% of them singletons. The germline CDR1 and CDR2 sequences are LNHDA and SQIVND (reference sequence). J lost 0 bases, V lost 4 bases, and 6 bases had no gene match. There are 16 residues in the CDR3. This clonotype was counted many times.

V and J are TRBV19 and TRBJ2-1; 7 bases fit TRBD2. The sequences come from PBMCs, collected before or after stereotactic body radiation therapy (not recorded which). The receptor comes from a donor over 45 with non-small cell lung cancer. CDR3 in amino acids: CASSTSRTSSYNEQFF. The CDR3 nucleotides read TGTGCCAGTAGTACCTCCAGGACTAGCTCCTACAATGAGCAGTTCTTC. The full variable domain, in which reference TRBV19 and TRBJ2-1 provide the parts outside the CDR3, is DGGITQSPKYLFRKEGQNVTLSCEQNLNHDAMYWYRQDPGQGLRLIYYSQIVNDFQKGDIAEGYSVSREKKESFPLTVTSAQKNPTAFYLCASSTSRTSSYNEQFFGPGTRLTVL.